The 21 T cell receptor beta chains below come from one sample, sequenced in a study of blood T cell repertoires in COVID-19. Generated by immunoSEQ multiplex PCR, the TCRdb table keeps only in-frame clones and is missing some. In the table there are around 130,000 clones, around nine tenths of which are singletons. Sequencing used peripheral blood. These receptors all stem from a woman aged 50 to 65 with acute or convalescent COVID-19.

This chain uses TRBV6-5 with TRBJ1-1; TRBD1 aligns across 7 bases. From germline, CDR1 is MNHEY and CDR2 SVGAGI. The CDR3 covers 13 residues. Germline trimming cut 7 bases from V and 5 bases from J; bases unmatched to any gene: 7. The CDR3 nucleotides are TGTGCCAGCATCTCGACAGGGAGGACTGAAGCTTTCTTT. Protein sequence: CASISTGRTEAFF.

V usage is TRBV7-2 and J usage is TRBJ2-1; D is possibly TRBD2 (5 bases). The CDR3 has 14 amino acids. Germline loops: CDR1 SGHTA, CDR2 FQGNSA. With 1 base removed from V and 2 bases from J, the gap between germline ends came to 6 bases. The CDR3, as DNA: TGTGCCAGCAGCTTAGGAGGGACCTACAATGAGCAGTTCTTC. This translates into CASSLGGTYNEQFF.

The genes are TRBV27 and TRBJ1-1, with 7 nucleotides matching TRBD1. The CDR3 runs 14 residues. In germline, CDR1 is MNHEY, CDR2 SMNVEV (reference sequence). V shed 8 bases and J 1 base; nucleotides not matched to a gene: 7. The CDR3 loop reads CASLTGLANTEAFF. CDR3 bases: TGTGCCAGCTTGACAGGGCTTGCGAACACTGAAGCTTTCTTT.

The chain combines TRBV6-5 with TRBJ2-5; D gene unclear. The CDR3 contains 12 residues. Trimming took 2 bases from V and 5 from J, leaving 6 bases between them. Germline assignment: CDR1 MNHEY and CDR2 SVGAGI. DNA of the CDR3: TGTGCCAGCAGTTACAGCATGGAGACCCAGTACTTC. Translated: CASSYSMETQYF.

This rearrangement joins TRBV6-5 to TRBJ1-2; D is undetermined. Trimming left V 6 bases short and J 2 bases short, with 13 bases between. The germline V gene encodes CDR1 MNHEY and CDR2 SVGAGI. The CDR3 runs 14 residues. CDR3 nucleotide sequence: TGTGCCAGCAGACCGGGGTCCGGAAACTATGGCTACACCTTC. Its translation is CASRPGSGNYGYTF.

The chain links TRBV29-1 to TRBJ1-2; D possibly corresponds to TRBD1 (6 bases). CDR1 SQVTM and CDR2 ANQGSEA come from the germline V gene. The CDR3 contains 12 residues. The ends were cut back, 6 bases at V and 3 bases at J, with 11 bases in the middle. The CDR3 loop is CSVKRQDYGYTF. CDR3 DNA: TGCAGCGTAAAAAGACAGGACTATGGCTACACCTTC.

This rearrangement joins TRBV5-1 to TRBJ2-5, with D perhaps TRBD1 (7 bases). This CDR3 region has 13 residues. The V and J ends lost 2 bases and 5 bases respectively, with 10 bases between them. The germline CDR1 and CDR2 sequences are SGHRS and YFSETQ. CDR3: CASSLQGRETQYF. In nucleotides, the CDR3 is TGCGCCAGCAGCTTACAGGGGAGGGAGACCCAGTACTTC.

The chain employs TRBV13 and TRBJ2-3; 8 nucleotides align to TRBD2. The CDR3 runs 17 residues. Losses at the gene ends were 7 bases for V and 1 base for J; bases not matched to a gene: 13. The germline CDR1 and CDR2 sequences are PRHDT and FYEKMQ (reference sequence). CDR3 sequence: CASKGRGGDVGTDTQYF. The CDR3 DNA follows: TGTGCCAGCAAGGGCCGGGGGGGCGATGTGGGCACAGATACGCAGTATTTT.

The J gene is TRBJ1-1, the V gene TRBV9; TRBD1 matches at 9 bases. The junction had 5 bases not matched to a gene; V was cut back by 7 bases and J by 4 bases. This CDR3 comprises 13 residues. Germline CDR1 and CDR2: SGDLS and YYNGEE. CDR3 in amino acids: CASGGTGITEAFF. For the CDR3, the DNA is TGTGCCAGCGGGGGGACAGGGATCACTGAAGCTTTCTTT.

In nucleotides, the CDR3 is TGCGCCAGCCGGGGGACAGGGGTTACAGGCTACGAGCAGTACTTC. This translates into CASRGTGVTGYEQYF. The V call is TRBV23-1, the J call TRBJ2-7; TRBD1 agrees at 10 bases. TRBV23-1 is sorted into the ORF group, with uncertain function. V gave up 8 bases and J gave up 3 bases; unmatched junction bases: 10. There are 15 residues in the CDR3.

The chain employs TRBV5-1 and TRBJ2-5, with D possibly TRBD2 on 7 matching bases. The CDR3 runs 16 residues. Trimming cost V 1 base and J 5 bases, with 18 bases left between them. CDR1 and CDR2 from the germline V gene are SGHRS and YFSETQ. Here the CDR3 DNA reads TGCGCCAGCAGCTTGAGTATTGGAGGGGGGGAGGAGACCCAGTACTTC. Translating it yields CASSLSIGGGEETQYF. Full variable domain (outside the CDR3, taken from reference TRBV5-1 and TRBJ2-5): KAGVTQTPRYLIKTRGQQVTLSCSPISGHRSVSWYQQTPGQGLQFLFEYFSETQRNKGNFPGRFSGRQFSNSRSEMNVSTLELGDSALYLCASSLSIGGGEETQYFGPGTRLLVL.

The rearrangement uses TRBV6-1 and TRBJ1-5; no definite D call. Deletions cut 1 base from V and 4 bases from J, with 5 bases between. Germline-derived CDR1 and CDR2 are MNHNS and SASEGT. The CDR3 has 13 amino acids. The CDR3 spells CASSEVGNQPQHF. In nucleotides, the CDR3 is TGTGCCAGCAGTGAAGTCGGTAATCAGCCCCAGCATTTT.

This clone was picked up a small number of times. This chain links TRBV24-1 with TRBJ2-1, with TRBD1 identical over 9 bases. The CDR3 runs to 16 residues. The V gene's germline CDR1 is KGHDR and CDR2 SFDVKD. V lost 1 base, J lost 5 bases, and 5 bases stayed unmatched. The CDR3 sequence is CATSDFPGQGNNEQFF. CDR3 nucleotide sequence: TGTGCCACCAGTGATTTCCCGGGACAGGGAAACAATGAGCAGTTCTTC.

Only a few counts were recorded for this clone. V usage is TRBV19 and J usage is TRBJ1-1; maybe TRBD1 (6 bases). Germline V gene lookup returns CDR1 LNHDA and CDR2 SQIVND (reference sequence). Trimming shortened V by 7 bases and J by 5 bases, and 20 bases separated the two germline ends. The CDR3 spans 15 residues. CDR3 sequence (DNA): TGTGCCAGTACCTCGCCCACAGGGAGCCGAACTGAAGCTTTCTTT. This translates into CASTSPTGSRTEAFF. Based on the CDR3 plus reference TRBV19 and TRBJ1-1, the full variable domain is DGGITQSPKYLFRKEGQNVTLSCEQNLNHDAMYWYRQDPGQGLRLIYYSQIVNDFQKGDIAEGYSVSREKKESFPLTVTSAQKNPTAFYLCASTSPTGSRTEAFFGQGTRLTVV.

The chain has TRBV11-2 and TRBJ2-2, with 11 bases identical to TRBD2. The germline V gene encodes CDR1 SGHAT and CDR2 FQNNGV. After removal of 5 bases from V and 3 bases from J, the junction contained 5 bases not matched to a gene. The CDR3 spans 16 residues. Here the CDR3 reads CASSIHSGRDTGELFF. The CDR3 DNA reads TGTGCCAGCAGCATACATAGCGGGAGGGACACCGGGGAGCTGTTTTTT.

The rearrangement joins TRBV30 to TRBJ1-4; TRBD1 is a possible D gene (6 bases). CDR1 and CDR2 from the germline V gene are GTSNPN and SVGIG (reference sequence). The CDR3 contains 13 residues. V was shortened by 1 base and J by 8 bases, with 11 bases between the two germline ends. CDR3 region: CAWSAQGKEKLFF. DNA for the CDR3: TGTGCCTGGAGTGCACAGGGAAAGGAAAAACTGTTTTTT.

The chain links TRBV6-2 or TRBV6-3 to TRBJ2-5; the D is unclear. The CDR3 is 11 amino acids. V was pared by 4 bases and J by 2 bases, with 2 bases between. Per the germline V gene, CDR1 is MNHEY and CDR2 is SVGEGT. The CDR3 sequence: CASSSQETQYF. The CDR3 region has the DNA TGTGCCAGCAGTTCGCAAGAGACCCAGTACTTC.

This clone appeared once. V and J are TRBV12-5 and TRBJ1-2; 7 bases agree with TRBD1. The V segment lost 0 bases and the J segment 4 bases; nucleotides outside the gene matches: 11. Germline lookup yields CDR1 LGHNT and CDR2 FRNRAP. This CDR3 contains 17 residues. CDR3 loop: CASGLVQAGGILYGYTF. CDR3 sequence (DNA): TGTGCTAGTGGTTTGGTACAGGCAGGGGGTATTCTCTATGGCTACACCTTC.

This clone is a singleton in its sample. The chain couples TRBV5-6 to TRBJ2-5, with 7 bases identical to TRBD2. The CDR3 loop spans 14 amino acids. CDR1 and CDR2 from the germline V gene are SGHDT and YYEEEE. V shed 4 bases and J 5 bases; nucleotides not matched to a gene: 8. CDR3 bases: TGTGCCAGCAGCCTGGCGGCGGGAGCGGAGACCCAGTACTTC. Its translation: CASSLAAGAETQYF.

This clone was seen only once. The CDR3 DNA reads as TGTGCCAGCAGCCGCAAGCTAGCGGGTAACACCGGGGAGCTGTTTTTT. This translates into CASSRKLAGNTGELFF. This sequence joins TRBV3-1 (or the pseudogene TRBV3-2) and TRBJ2-2; 8 bases line up with TRBD2. The ends lost 4 bases at V and 2 bases at J; junction bases unmatched: 6. This CDR3 spans 16 amino acids. Germline V gives CDR1 LGHDT, CDR2 YNNKEL (reference sequence).

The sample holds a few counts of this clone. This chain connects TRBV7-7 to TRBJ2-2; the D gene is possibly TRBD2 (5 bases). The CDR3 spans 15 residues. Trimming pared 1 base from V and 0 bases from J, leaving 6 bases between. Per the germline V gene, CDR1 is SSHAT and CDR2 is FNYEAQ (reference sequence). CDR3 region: CASSLVEANTGELFF. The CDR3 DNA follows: TGTGCCAGCAGCTTAGTGGAGGCGAACACCGGGGAGCTGTTTTTT.